This T cell receptor beta chain is from a study of control samples from healthy donors and cancer patients. Germline CDR1 MNHEY, CDR2 SMNVEV (reference sequence). The CDR3 has 12 residues. V dropped 5 bases and J dropped 10 bases, with 9 bases sitting between them. TCRdb's table, derived via immunoSEQ multiplex PCR, lists solely in-frame clones and lacks some. The table has some 120,000 clones, around 93% seen once; the top ten hold roughly 8.7%. Sequenced material: blood. The receptor comes from a man aged 18 to 30 in good health. This chain links TRBV27 with TRBJ1-6; D perhaps matches TRBD1 (6 bases). Here the CDR3 reads CASSMGGSPLHF. CDR3 sequence (DNA): TGTGCCAGCAGTATGGGGGGCTCACCCCTCCACTTT.